Sequencing of this T cell receptor beta chain was carried out in a study of blood T cell repertoires in COVID-19. About the study: The study drew acute and convalescent COVID-19 samples from the United States, Italy and Spain. Sources were T cells, B-cell-depleted T cells, or PBMCs; the material itself was cDNA or gDNA.

In the study's own analysis: How many nucleated cells were present was estimated from reference gene primer amplification. Sequencing used immunoSEQ multiplex PCR; TCRdb keeps in-frame clones, though not all of them. For V, J and clone size, that table is used; D and trimming come from the DNA. The sample gives tens of thousands of clones, roughly 88% of which show up once; 2.5% to 3% is in the top ten. The CDR3 length is 13 residues. The V and J ends lost 7 bases and 5 bases respectively, with 14 bases between them. Germline V gene lookup returns CDR1 SGHTA and CDR2 FQGNSA. Sequencing input: peripheral blood. The chain combines TRBV7-2 with TRBJ2-5; D is possibly TRBD2 (5 bases). The receptor was derived from a man older than 75 with acute or convalescent COVID-19. CDR3 nucleotides: TGTGCCAGCACCCTCCTGTGGGAGGAGACCCAGTACTTC. Amino acid sequence: CASTLLWEETQYF.